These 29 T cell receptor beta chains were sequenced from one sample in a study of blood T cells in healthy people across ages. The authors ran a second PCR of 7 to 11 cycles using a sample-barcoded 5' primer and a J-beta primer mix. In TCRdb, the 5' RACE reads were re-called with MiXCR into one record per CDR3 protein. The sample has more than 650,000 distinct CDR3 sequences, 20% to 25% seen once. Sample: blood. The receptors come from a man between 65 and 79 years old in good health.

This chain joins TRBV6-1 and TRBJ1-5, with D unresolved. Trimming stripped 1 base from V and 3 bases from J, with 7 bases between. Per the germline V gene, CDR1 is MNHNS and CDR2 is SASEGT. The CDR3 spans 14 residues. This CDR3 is CASSEGQNNQPQHF. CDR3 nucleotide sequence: TGTGCCAGCAGTGAAGGGCAGAACAATCAGCCCCAGCATTTT.

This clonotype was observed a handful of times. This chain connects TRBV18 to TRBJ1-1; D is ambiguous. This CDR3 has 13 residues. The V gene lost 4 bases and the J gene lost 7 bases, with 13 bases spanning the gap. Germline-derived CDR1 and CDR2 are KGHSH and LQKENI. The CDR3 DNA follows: TGTGCCAGCTCACGCGAGACCGGACGTGAAGCTTTCTTT. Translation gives CASSRETGREAFF.

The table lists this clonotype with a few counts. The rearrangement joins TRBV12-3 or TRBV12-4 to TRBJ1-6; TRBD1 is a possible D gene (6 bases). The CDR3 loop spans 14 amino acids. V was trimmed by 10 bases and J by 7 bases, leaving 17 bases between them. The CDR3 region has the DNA TGTGCCATCAGGGACAAGGCTAGAAATTCACCCCTCCACTTT. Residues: CAIRDKARNSPLHF.

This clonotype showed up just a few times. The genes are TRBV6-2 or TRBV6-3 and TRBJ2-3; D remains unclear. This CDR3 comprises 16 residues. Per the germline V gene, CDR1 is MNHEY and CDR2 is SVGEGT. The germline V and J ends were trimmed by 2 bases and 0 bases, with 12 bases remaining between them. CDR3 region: CASSYGQSTSTDTQYF. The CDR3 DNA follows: TGTGCCAGCAGTTACGGGCAGTCCACTAGCACAGATACGCAGTATTTT.

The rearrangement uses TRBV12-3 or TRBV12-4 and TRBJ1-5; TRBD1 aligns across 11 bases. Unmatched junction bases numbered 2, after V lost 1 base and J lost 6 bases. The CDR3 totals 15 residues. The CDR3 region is CASSLGDRGGQPQHF. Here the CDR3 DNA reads TGTGCCAGCAGTTTAGGGGACAGGGGGGGTCAGCCCCAGCATTTT.

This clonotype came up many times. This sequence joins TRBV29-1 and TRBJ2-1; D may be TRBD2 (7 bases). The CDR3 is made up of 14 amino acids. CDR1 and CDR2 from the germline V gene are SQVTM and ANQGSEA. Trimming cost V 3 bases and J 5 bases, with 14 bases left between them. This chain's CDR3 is CSVERGRKDNEQFF. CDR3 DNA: TGCAGCGTTGAGCGGGGGCGCAAAGACAATGAGCAGTTCTTC.

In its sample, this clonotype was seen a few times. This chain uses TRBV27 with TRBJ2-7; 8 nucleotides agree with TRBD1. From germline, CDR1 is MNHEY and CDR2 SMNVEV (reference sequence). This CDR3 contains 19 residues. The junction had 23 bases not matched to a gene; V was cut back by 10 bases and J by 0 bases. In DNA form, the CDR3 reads TGTGCCACCCTCACGCCTCACGCTGAACAGGGGGTACTCTCCTACGAGCAGTACTTC. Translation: CATLTPHAEQGVLSYEQYF.

CDR3 coding DNA: TGTGCCTGGAGATTCCCCGGTGGAGGGGGCATAAACTATGGCTACACCTTC. This codes for CAWRFPGGGGINYGYTF. The chain employs TRBV30 and TRBJ1-2; TRBD1 matches at 7 bases. V was pared by 3 bases and J by 2 bases, with 15 bases of the junction left unmatched. This CDR3 has 17 amino acids. Per the germline V gene, CDR1 is GTSNPN and CDR2 is SVGIG (reference sequence).

CDR3 region: CAISEQGSRNQPQHF. For the CDR3, the DNA is TGTGCCATCAGTGAGCAGGGGAGCCGAAATCAGCCCCAGCATTTT. The chain uses TRBV10-3 and TRBJ1-5; D may be TRBD1 (6 bases). The CDR3 has 15 amino acids. V was trimmed by 2 bases and J by 4 bases, leaving 12 bases between them. Germline loops: CDR1 ENHRY, CDR2 SYGVKD.

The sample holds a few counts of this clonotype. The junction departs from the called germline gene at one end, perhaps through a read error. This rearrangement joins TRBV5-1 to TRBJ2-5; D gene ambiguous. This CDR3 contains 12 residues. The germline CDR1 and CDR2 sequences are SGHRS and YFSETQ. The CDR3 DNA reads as TGCGCCAGCAGCCCCCAGCAAGAGACCCGGTACTTC. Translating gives CASSPQQETRYF.

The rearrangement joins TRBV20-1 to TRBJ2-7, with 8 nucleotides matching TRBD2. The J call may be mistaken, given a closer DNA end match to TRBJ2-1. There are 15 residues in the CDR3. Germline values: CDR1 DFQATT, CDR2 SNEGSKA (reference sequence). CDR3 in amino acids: CSARDPAGASYEQFF. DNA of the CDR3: TGCAGTGCTAGAGATCCAGCGGGGGCGAGTTATGAGCAGTTCTTC.

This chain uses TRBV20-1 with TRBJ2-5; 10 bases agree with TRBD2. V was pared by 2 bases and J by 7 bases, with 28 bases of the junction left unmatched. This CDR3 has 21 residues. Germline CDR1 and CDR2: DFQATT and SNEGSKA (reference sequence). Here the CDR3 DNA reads TGCAGTGCTAGAAGCTCGGGCCCGGAAGGGTTTGGTCTAGCGGGAGTTGGGACCCAGTACTTC. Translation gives CSARSSGPEGFGLAGVGTQYF.

The CDR3 DNA follows: TGTGCCAGTAGTATAATGCACAATGAGCAGTTCTTC. Amino acids: CASSIMHNEQFF. V and J are TRBV19 and TRBJ2-1; D call uncertain. Trimming shortened V by 2 bases and J by 5 bases, and 4 bases separated the two germline ends. The CDR3 spans 12 residues. CDR1 and CDR2 from the germline V gene are LNHDA and SQIVND (reference sequence).

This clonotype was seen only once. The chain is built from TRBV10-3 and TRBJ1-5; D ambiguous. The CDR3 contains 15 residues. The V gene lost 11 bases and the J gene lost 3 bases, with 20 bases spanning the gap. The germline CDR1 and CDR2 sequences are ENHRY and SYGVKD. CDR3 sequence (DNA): TGTGCCTACTACGGGCCCTACAGAGACAATCAGCCCCAGCATTTT. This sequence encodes CAYYGPYRDNQPQHF.

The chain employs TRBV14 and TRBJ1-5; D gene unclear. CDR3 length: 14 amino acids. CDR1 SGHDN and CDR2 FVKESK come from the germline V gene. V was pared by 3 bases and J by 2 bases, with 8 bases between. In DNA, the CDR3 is TGTGCCAGCAGCCAGGGGATCGGCAATCAGCCCCAGCATTTT. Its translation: CASSQGIGNQPQHF.

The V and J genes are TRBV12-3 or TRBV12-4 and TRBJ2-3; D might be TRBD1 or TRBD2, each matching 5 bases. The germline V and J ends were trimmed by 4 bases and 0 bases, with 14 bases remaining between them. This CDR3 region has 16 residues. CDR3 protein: CASSYPGTKSTDTQYF. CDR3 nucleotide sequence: TGTGCCAGCAGTTACCCAGGGACCAAAAGCACAGATACGCAGTATTTT.

The CDR3 sequence: CSVVSVQGYTF. The CDR3 nucleotides read TGCAGCGTTGTATCGGTCCAGGGCTACACCTTC. The genes are TRBV29-1 and TRBJ1-2; D ambiguous. Trimming took 4 bases from V and 8 from J, leaving 11 bases between them. From germline, CDR1 is SQVTM and CDR2 ANQGSEA. The CDR3 has 11 residues.

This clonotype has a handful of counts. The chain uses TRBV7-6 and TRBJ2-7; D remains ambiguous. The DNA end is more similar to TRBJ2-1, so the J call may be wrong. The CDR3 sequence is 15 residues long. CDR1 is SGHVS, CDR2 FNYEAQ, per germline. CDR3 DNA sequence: TGTGCCAGCAGCTTAGGTAGGGTTTGGGACAATGAGCAGTTCTTC. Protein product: CASSLGRVWDNEQFF.

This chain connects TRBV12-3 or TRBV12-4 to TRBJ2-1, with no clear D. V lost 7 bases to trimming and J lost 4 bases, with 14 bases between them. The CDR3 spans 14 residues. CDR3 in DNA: TGTGCCAGCACCCTCTCCGGACGGTACAATGAGCAGTTCTTC. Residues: CASTLSGRYNEQFF.

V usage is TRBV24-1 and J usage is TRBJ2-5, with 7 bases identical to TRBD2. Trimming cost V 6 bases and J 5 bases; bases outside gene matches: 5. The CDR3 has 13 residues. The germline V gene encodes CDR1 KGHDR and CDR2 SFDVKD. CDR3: CATSLEGGETQYF. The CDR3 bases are TGTGCCACCAGTTTGGAGGGAGGGGAGACCCAGTACTTC.

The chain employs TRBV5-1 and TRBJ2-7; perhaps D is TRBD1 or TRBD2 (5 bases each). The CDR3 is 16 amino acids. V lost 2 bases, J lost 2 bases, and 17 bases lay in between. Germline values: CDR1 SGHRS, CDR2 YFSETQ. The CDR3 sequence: CASSLLDRGPPYEQYF. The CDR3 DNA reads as TGCGCCAGCAGCTTACTAGACAGAGGCCCCCCCTACGAGCAGTACTTC. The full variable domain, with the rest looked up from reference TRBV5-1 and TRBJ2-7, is KAGVTQTPRYLIKTRGQQVTLSCSPISGHRSVSWYQQTPGQGLQFLFEYFSETQRNKGNFPGRFSGRQFSNSRSEMNVSTLELGDSALYLCASSLLDRGPPYEQYFGPGTRLTVT.

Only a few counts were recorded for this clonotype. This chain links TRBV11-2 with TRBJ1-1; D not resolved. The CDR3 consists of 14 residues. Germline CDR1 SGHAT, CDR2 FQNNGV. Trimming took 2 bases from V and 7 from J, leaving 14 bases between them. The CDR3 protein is CASSLSLLSDEAFF. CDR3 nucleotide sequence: TGTGCCAGCAGCTTAAGCCTCCTCAGTGATGAAGCTTTCTTT.

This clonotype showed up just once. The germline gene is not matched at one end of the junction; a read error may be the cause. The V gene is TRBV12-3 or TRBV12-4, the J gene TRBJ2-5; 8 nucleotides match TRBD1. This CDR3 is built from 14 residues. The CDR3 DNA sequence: TGTGCCTGCAGCTCAGGACAGGGAATAGAGACCCAGTACTTC. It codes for CACSSGQGIETQYF.

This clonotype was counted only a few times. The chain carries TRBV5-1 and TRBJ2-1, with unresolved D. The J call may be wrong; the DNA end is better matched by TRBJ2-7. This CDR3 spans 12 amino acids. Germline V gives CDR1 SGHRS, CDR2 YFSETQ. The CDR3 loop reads CASSPQRHEQYV. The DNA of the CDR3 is TGCGCCAGCAGTCCCCAACGGCACGAGCAGTACGTC.

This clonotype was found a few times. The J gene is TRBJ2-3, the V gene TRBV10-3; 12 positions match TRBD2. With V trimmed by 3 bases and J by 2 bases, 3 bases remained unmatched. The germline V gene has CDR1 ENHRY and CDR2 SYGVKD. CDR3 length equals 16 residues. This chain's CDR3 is CAISERTSGVTDTQYF. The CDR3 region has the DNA TGTGCCATCAGTGAAAGGACTAGCGGGGTCACAGATACGCAGTATTTT.

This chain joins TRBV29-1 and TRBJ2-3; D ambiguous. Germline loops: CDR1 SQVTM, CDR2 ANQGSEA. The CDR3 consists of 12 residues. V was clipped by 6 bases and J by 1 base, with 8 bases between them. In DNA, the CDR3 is TGCAGCGTCCCGTCGGGCACAGATACGCAGTATTTT. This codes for CSVPSGTDTQYF.

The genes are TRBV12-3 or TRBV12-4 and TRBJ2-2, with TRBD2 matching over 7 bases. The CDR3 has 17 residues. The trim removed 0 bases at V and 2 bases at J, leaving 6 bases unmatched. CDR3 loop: CASSLAPRGYNTGELFF. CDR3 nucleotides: TGTGCCAGCAGTTTAGCCCCGCGGGGGTATAACACCGGGGAGCTGTTTTTT.

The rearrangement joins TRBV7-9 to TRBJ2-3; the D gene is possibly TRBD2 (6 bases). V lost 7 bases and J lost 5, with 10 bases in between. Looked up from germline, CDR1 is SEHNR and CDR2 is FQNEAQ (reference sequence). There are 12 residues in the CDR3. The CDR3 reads CASTLGGDTQYF. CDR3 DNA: TGTGCCAGCACCCTCGGGGGAGATACGCAGTATTTT.

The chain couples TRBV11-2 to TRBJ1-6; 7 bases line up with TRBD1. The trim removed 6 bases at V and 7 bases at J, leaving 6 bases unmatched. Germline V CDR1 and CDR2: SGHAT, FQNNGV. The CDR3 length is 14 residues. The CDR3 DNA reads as TGTGCCAGCAGGTACAGGGGCGGGAATTCACCCCTCCACTTT. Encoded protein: CASRYRGGNSPLHF.